Listed here are 10 T cell receptor beta chains from one sample, sequenced in a study of T cells in localized non-small cell lung cancer. Produced via immunoSEQ multiplex PCR; TCRdb's table is partial and in-frame only. In the table there are 40,000 to 55,000 clones, roughly 80% of which are singletons. The sample was PBMCs, taken before any cancer treatment. The receptor set was obtained from a woman aged 40-69 years with stage II lung adenocarcinoma.

This clone was observed a few times. This chain links TRBV21-1 with TRBJ1-5; the table gives TRBD1 as D, unverified against the DNA. TRBV21-1 is a pseudogene. The CDR3 runs 16 residues. The CDR3 protein is CASSKESQQTNQPQHF. CDR3 DNA: TGTGCCAGCAGCAAAGAAAGCCAACAGACCAATCAGCCCCAGCATTTT.

This clone appeared a single time. The chain carries TRBV29-1 and TRBJ2-7; 8 nucleotides agree with TRBD2. The length of the CDR3 is 10 residues. Per the germline V gene, CDR1 is SQVTM and CDR2 is ANQGSEA. The CDR3 nucleotides are TGCCGGGGGGGCCGCTACGAGCAGTACTTC. This gives the protein CRGGRYEQYF.

For this clone: An end of the junction does not agree with germline; a read error may underlie this. V is TRBV2 and J is TRBJ2-7; D is uncertain. There are 12 residues in the CDR3. Germline lookup yields CDR1 SNHLY and CDR2 FYNNEI. The CDR3 sequence: CASKRLSFEQYF. DNA of the CDR3: TGTGCCAGCAAGAGACTCTCCTTCGAGCAGTACTTC.

Concerning this clone: Other DNA sequences in this sample translate to the same CDR3. The V gene is TRBV7-9, the J gene TRBJ1-2; tentative D call: TRBD1 (6 bases). The germline gives CDR1 SEHNR, CDR2 FQNEAQ (reference sequence). CDR3 length: 12 residues. Deletions cut 5 bases from V and 2 bases from J, with 6 bases between. CDR3 nucleotides: TGTGCCAGCAGCACAGGGAACTATGGCTACACCTTC. As protein: CASSTGNYGYTF.

V gene TRBV6-5 combines with J gene TRBJ2-3, with D hard to call. V shed 2 bases and J shed 2 bases, with 11 bases lying between them. CDR1 MNHEY and CDR2 SVGAGI come from the germline V gene. This CDR3 comprises 15 residues. CDR3 region: CASSYRIASTDTQYF. For the CDR3, the DNA is TGTGCCAGCAGTTACAGGATCGCGTCCACAGATACGCAGTATTTT.

This clone was detected a few times. The V and J genes are TRBV7-3 and TRBJ1-1; TRBD1 is a possible D gene (5 bases). CDR1 and CDR2 from the germline V gene are SGHTA and FQGTGA. The CDR3 is 13 residues long. V shed 4 bases and J shed 7 bases, with 13 bases lying between them. This CDR3 is CASSSTIDSEAFF. As DNA, the CDR3 is TGTGCCAGCAGCTCTACCATCGACAGTGAAGCTTTCTTT.

V usage is TRBV9 and J usage is TRBJ2-1, with 7 nucleotides matching TRBD1. Germline trimming cut 0 bases from V and 2 bases from J; bases unmatched to any gene: 8. This CDR3 contains 17 residues. The germline V gene encodes CDR1 SGDLS and CDR2 YYNGEE. CDR3 loop: CASSVDLGDSTYNEQFF. CDR3 DNA: TGTGCCAGCAGCGTAGATCTTGGGGACAGCACCTACAATGAGCAGTTCTTC.

The V and J genes are TRBV19 and TRBJ1-2; a weak D match, TRBD1 (6 bases). Between the trimmed V and J ends, which lost 4 bases and 5 bases, there was a span of 14 bases. The CDR3 extends over 14 amino acids. In germline, CDR1 is LNHDA, CDR2 SQIVND (reference sequence). The CDR3 nucleotides read TGTGCCAGTAGTACCTCTCTAAGGGGGTATGGCTACACCTTC. This codes for CASSTSLRGYGYTF.

V gene TRBV4-3 combines with J gene TRBJ1-6; D gene unclear. Between the trimmed V and J ends, which lost 0 bases and 10 bases, there was a span of 10 bases. The CDR3 has 14 amino acids. Germline CDR1 and CDR2: LGHNA and YSLEER. Here the CDR3 DNA reads TGCGCCAGCAGCCAAGAGCGCGGGTCCTCACCCCTCCACTTT. Protein: CASSQERGSSPLHF.

This chain connects TRBV4-1 to TRBJ2-1, with D possibly being TRBD2 (5 bases). V gave up 1 base and J gave up 0 bases, with 10 bases separating them. This CDR3 is 16 amino acids long. Germline V gene data show CDR1 as MGHRA and CDR2 as YSYEKL. CDR3 coding DNA: TGCGCCAGCAGCCAAGTATGGGAGAGCTCCTACAATGAGCAGTTCTTC. Its translation is CASSQVWESSYNEQFF.